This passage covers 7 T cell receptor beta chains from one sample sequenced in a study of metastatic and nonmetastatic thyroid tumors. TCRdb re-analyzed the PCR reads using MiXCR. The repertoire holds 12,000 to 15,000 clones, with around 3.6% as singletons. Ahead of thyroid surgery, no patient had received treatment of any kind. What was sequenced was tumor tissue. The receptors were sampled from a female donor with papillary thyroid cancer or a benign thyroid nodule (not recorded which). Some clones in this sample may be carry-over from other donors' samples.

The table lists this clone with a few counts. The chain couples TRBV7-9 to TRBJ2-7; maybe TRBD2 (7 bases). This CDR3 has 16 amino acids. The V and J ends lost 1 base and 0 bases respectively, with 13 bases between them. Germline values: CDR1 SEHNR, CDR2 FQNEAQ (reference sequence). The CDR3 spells CASSLEGGGPSYEQYF. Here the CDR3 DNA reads TGTGCCAGCAGCTTAGAGGGGGGGGGGCCCTCCTACGAGCAGTACTTC.

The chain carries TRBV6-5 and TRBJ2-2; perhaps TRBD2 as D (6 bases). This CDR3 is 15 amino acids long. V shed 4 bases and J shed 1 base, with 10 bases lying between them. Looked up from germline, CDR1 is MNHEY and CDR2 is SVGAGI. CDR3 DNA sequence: TGTGCCAGCAGTTTTGCGGGACTGAACACCGGGGAGCTGTTTTTT. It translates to CASSFAGLNTGELFF.

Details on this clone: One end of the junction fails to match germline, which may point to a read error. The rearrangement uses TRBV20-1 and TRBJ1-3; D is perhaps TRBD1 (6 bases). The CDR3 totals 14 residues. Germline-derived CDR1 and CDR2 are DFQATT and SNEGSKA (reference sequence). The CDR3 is CSARRDISGNTIYF. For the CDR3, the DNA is TGCAGCGCTAGACGGGACATCTCTGGAAACACCATATATTTT.

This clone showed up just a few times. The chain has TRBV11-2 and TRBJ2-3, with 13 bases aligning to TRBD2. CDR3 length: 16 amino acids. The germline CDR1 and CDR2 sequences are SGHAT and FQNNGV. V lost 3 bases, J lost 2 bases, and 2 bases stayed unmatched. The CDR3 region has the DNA TGTGCCAGCAGCTTTGGACTAGCGGGAGTCACAGATACGCAGTATTTT. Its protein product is CASSFGLAGVTDTQYF.

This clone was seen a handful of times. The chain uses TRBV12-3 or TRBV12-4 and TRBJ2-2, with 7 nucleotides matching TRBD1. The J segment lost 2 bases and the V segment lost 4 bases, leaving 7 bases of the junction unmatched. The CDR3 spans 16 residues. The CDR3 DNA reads TGTGCCAGCAGTTACAGGGGCAGGGTTAACACCGGGGAGCTGTTTTTT. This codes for CASSYRGRVNTGELFF.

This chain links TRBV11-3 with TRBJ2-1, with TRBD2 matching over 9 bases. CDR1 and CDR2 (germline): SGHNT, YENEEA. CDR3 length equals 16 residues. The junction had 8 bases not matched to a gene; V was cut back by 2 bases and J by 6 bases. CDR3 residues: CASSLRGGRDRNEQFF. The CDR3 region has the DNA TGTGCCAGCAGCTTAAGAGGCGGGAGGGACCGCAATGAGCAGTTCTTC.

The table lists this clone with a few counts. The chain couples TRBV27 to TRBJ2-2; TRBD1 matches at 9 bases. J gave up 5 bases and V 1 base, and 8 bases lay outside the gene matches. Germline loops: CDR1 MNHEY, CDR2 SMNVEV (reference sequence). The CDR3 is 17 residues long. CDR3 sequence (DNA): TGTGCCAGCAGTTTATTCCCGGGACAGGGTTCGACCGGGGAGCTGTTTTTT. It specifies CASSLFPGQGSTGELFF.